This T cell receptor (beta chain) stems from a study of shared T cell receptors in the human thymus. Here immunoSEQ multiplex PCR was the method, and the copy in TCRdb shows in-frame clones only, minus some. Here the sample spans 600,000 or so clones, 80% to 90% being singletons. V lost 6 bases and J 5 bases, leaving 19 bases between the germline ends. The CDR3 is 14 amino acids. The germline V gene has CDR1 SQVTM and CDR2 ANQGSEA. The same data also contributed to another study, on human thymus T cells. That publication notes: The study used thymus tissue resected during corrective heart surgery. Unrelated individuals were reported by related research to share highly overlapping thymic repertoires.

The receptor's source is a boy less than two years old with a congenital heart defect. Sequencing input: thymocytes. V is TRBV29-1 and J is TRBJ2-5, with D perhaps matching TRBD1 (5 bases). The CDR3 protein is CSVENDSTLETQYF. The DNA for the CDR3 is TGCAGCGTAGAAAACGACAGCACCCTGGAGACCCAGTACTTC.